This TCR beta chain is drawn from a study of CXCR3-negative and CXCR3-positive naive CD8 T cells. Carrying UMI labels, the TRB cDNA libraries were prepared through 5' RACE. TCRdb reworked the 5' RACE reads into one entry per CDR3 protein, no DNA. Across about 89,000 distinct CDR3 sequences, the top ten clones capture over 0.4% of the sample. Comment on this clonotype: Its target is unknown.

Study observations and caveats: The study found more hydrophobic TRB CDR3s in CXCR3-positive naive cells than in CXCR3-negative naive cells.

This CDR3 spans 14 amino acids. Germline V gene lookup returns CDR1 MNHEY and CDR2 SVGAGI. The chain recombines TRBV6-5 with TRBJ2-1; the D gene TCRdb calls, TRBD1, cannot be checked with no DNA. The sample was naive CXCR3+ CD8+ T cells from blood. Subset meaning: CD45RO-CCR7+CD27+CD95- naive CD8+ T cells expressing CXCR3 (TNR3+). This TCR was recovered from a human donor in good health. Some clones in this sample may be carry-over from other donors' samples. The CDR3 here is CASSTGDSYNEQFF.